A selection of T cell receptor beta chains follows, all from one sample in a study of shared clonotypes between healthy human individuals. The assay was immunoSEQ multiplex PCR, and TCRdb's table has in-frame clones only and misses some. Among fewer than 2.5 million clones listed, approximately 93% were seen once. Sequenced input: naive CD4+ T cells from PBMCs. All receptors come from a man aged 18 to 29 in good health. Some clones in this sample may be carry-over from other donors' samples. The CDR3 runs from the conserved cysteine through the conserved F or W. Each record gives: D gene, V gene, clone size, CDR3 protein. The D gene is left open where the match is weak. Not all rows give a size; the values are once, few, many and, for expanded clones, a class.

D gene: NA; V gene: TRBV11-3; clone size: NA; CDR3 protein: CASSLDHPGEQYF
D gene: TRBD1; V gene: TRBV7-9; clone size: NA; CDR3 protein: CASSLVRTGEIGEQYF
D gene: NA; V gene: TRBV4-1; clone size: NA; CDR3 protein: CASSQGLIGEDTQYF
D gene: NA; V gene: TRBV29-1; clone size: NA; CDR3 protein: CSGRDSIGYEQYF
D gene: TRBD1; V gene: TRBV7-3; clone size: NA; CDR3 protein: CASSVGGSTDTQYF
D gene: NA; V gene: TRBV6-1; clone size: NA; CDR3 protein: CASSERGRFSYEQYF
D gene: NA; V gene: TRBV7-9; clone size: once; CDR3 protein: CASFGGLSSYEQYF
D gene: NA; V gene: TRBV7-7; clone size: NA; CDR3 protein: CASSLRRDHTGELFF
D gene: NA; V gene: TRBV2; clone size: once; CDR3 protein: CASSLQGEDYGYTF
D gene: NA; V gene: TRBV27; clone size: NA; CDR3 protein: CASSPLAGGGGGELFF
D gene: TRBD1; V gene: TRBV7-9; clone size: NA; CDR3 protein: CASSPTMGAGGMNTEAFF
D gene: TRBD1; V gene: TRBV5-8; clone size: NA; CDR3 protein: CASSIPGQGPSRQFF
D gene: NA; V gene: TRBV11-3; clone size: NA; CDR3 protein: CASSLEGYGQTNTGELFF
D gene: NA; V gene: TRBV28; clone size: NA; CDR3 protein: CASSSPTPGRRMEQYF
D gene: NA; V gene: TRBV18; clone size: NA; CDR3 protein: CASSPTAPMYDGYTF
D gene: NA; V gene: TRBV18; clone size: NA; CDR3 protein: CASSPPAGANVLTF
D gene: NA; V gene: TRBV5-4; clone size: NA; CDR3 protein: CASSIQVGSSGNTIYF
D gene: TRBD2; V gene: TRBV9; clone size: NA; CDR3 protein: CASSEGGLAGGVPDTQYF
D gene: NA; V gene: TRBV2; clone size: NA; CDR3 protein: CASSQKRTEETQYF
D gene: TRBD1; V gene: TRBV19; clone size: NA; CDR3 protein: CASSRYRDRGYEQYF
D gene: NA; V gene: TRBV7-9; clone size: NA; CDR3 protein: CASSPLGPGKQPQHF
D gene: NA; V gene: TRBV7-9; clone size: NA; CDR3 protein: CASSLENVGTQYF
D gene: TRBD1; V gene: TRBV30; clone size: NA; CDR3 protein: CAWTPTRQGPPLHF
D gene: NA; V gene: TRBV7-9; clone size: NA; CDR3 protein: CASSPSYGGPYNEQFF
D gene: TRBD2; V gene: TRBV5-4; clone size: NA; CDR3 protein: CASSFSSGRMETQYF
D gene: TRBD1; V gene: TRBV6-1; clone size: NA; CDR3 protein: CASRLTPGQASEAFF
D gene: NA; V gene: TRBV20-1; clone size: few; CDR3 protein: CSANGRTEAFF
D gene: TRBD1; V gene: TRBV4-3; clone size: NA; CDR3 protein: CASSHLPPGGYTIYF
D gene: NA; V gene: TRBV7-9; clone size: NA; CDR3 protein: CASSLGRASADSYEQYF
D gene: NA; V gene: TRBV28; clone size: NA; CDR3 protein: CASSLRQPQHF
D gene: NA; V gene: TRBV4-2; clone size: NA; CDR3 protein: CASSQSPLTGGNTIYF
D gene: NA; V gene: TRBV4-1; clone size: NA; CDR3 protein: CASSQYRAVNYGYTF
D gene: NA; V gene: TRBV7-9; clone size: NA; CDR3 protein: CASSTGTPSTDTQYF
D gene: NA; V gene: TRBV2; clone size: NA; CDR3 protein: CASTREYGTDTQYF
D gene: NA; V gene: TRBV7-6; clone size: NA; CDR3 protein: CASRPLGNEQFF
D gene: NA; V gene: TRBV18; clone size: NA; CDR3 protein: CASSPSETQYF
D gene: NA; V gene: TRBV2; clone size: NA; CDR3 protein: CASSPMSLQYF
D gene: TRBD1; V gene: TRBV9; clone size: NA; CDR3 protein: CASSVAQGANTEAFF
D gene: TRBD1; V gene: TRBV5-1; clone size: NA; CDR3 protein: CASSAGTGEEQYF
D gene: NA; V gene: TRBV7-2; clone size: NA; CDR3 protein: CASSLGGVNQPQHF
D gene: NA; V gene: TRBV7-8; clone size: NA; CDR3 protein: CASSLDGDGYTF
D gene: NA; V gene: TRBV5-1; clone size: NA; CDR3 protein: CASSLGREEKLFF
D gene: NA; V gene: TRBV19; clone size: NA; CDR3 protein: CASSTGLNTEAFF
D gene: TRBD2; V gene: TRBV6-8; clone size: NA; CDR3 protein: CASNPGLAGVGETQYF
D gene: NA; V gene: TRBV27; clone size: NA; CDR3 protein: CASRRTGSYEQYF
D gene: TRBD1; V gene: TRBV7-2; clone size: once; CDR3 protein: CASSPYQGAGEKLFF
D gene: TRBD1; V gene: TRBV18; clone size: NA; CDR3 protein: CASSERQGQGYTF
D gene: NA; V gene: TRBV11-1; clone size: NA; CDR3 protein: CASSLRQRSDTQYF
D gene: NA; V gene: TRBV10-2; clone size: NA; CDR3 protein: CASSRTAGANVLTF
D gene: NA; V gene: TRBV6-6; clone size: NA; CDR3 protein: CASHGAGTTEAFF
D gene: NA; V gene: TRBV7-2; clone size: NA; CDR3 protein: CASSSDTLSSYEQYF